Each of the 23 T cell receptor beta chains below was sequenced from the same sample in a study of CD8 T cells in Susac syndrome. RNA was extracted with the RNeasy kit, and a quantity of roughly 0.45 to 1 ug was reverse transcribed using random hexamers. TCRdb itself ran the immunoSEQ multiplex PCR reads through MiXCR, one entry per CDR3 protein. The sample includes about 250,000 distinct CDR3 sequences, roughly 93% of them seen just once. Material for sequencing was CD4+ T cells from PBMCs. The source is a human donor with multiple sclerosis.

The gene calls are TRBV2 and TRBJ2-1; D may match TRBD1 or TRBD2 (6 bases each). There are 15 residues in the CDR3. Germline CDR1 SNHLY, CDR2 FYNNEI. V was cut by 4 bases and J by 1 base, with 11 bases left in between. The CDR3 bases are TGTGCCAGCAGTGGTCGGGGGCTTTCCTACAATGAGCAGTTCTTC. Encoded protein: CASSGRGLSYNEQFF.

The CDR3 DNA follows: TGTGCCAGCAGATCTCGAGGCGGGCTTGGAAACACCATATATTTT. This translates into CASRSRGGLGNTIYF. This rearrangement joins TRBV6-5 to TRBJ1-3, with D uncertain. This CDR3 region has 15 residues. Germline lookup yields CDR1 MNHEY and CDR2 SVGAGI. Trimming pared 6 bases from V and 3 bases from J, leaving 15 bases between.

This chain connects TRBV20-1 to TRBJ2-7, with D perhaps matching TRBD1 (6 bases). The CDR3 runs 14 residues. Trimming pared 1 base from V and 0 bases from J, leaving 10 bases between. CDR1 and CDR2 from the germline V gene are DFQATT and SNEGSKA (reference sequence). Here the CDR3 reads CSARATGTSYEQYF. The CDR3 bases are TGCAGTGCTAGAGCAACAGGGACCTCCTACGAGCAGTACTTC.

The chain is built from TRBV20-1 and TRBJ2-3, with 7 bases fitting TRBD1. Germline CDR1 is DFQATT and CDR2 is SNEGSKA (reference sequence). Germline trimming cut 6 bases from V and 3 bases from J; bases unmatched to any gene: 6. The CDR3 is 13 amino acids. The CDR3 loop reads CSATSGQTDTQYF. DNA of the CDR3: TGCAGTGCCACATCGGGACAGACAGATACGCAGTATTTT.

The chain employs TRBV6-2 or TRBV6-3 and TRBJ1-1, with D tentatively TRBD1 (5 bases). CDR1 and CDR2 (germline): MNHEY, SVGEGT. V was shortened by 6 bases and J by 7 bases, with 18 bases between the two germline ends. The length of the CDR3 is 14 residues. Here the CDR3 reads CASSDWGNSFEAFF. The CDR3 bases are TGTGCCAGCAGCGACTGGGGGAATTCCTTTGAAGCTTTCTTT.

The chain joins TRBV12-3 or TRBV12-4 to TRBJ2-3; TRBD2 is a possible D gene (6 bases). This CDR3 contains 16 residues. Trimming stripped 3 bases from V and 4 bases from J, with 17 bases between. The CDR3 coding sequence is TGTGCCAGCAGTTTCCGGAGGGCCCTAGTCCCAGATACGCAGTATTTT. It codes for CASSFRRALVPDTQYF.

J is TRBJ2-7 and V is TRBV12-3 or TRBV12-4; 7 bases align to TRBD1. With 3 bases clipped from V and 8 bases from J, the junction kept 10 bases outside the gene matches. This CDR3 region has 14 residues. The CDR3: CASSFAGRQGQQYV. Here the CDR3 DNA reads TGTGCCAGCAGTTTTGCTGGGAGACAGGGCCAGCAGTACGTC.

The chain links TRBV19 to TRBJ2-2; D is possibly TRBD1 (7 bases). V was shortened by 6 bases and J by 6 bases, with 11 bases between the two germline ends. Per the germline V gene, CDR1 is LNHDA and CDR2 is SQIVND (reference sequence). This CDR3 region has 13 residues. As DNA, the CDR3 is TGTGCCAGTAGGGACAGGAGGGCCGGGGAGCTGTTTTTT. This sequence encodes CASRDRRAGELFF.

The chain recombines TRBV5-1 with TRBJ2-7; 9 nucleotides line up with TRBD2. Trimming at V came to 0 bases and at J to 5 bases, leaving 9 bases not matched to a gene. The germline CDR1 and CDR2 sequences are SGHRS and YFSETQ. The CDR3 runs 16 residues. CDR3 region: CASSLEGREGLDEQYV. The CDR3, as DNA: TGCGCCAGCAGCTTGGAGGGGCGGGAGGGCCTCGACGAGCAGTACGTC.

V gene TRBV2 combines with J gene TRBJ2-7; no clear D gene. The CDR3 loop spans 16 amino acids. From germline, CDR1 is SNHLY and CDR2 FYNNEI. Deletions cut 0 bases from V and 2 bases from J, with 14 bases between. The CDR3 here is CASSEAALSGPYEQYV. CDR3 DNA sequence: TGTGCCAGCAGTGAAGCGGCTTTGTCAGGTCCCTACGAGCAGTACGTC.

The chain couples TRBV29-1 to TRBJ1-1, with no clear D. The CDR3 spans 10 residues. The germline V and J ends were trimmed by 7 bases and 2 bases, with 5 bases remaining between them. Germline V lookup: CDR1 SQVTM, CDR2 ANQGSEA. The CDR3, as DNA: TGCAGCGGCGTAAACACTGAAGCTTTCTTT. Translation gives CSGVNTEAFF.

CDR3 region: CASSLGGRGTGELFF. The DNA for the CDR3 is TGTGCCAGCAGCCTCGGGGGGCGGGGCACCGGGGAGCTGTTTTTT. This chain connects TRBV5-6 to TRBJ2-2; tentatively, D is TRBD2 (7 bases). The CDR3 spans 15 residues. Per germline, CDR1 SGHDT and CDR2 YYEEEE. Trimming took off 4 bases at V and 4 bases at J, with 14 bases between the two ends.

This clonotype occurred once. The CDR3 loop is CAWSGQGLYGYTF. CDR3 sequence (DNA): TGTGCCTGGAGTGGACAGGGCCTCTATGGCTACACCTTC. The chain uses TRBV30 and TRBJ1-2, with 7 bases identical to TRBD1. V shed 1 base and J 4 bases; nucleotides not matched to a gene: 3. CDR1 and CDR2 (germline): GTSNPN, SVGIG (reference sequence). The length of the CDR3 is 13 residues.

V is TRBV7-2 and J is TRBJ2-7; 8 bases match TRBD1. This CDR3 region has 14 residues. Germline-derived CDR1 and CDR2 are SGHTA and FQGNSA. J lost 3 bases, V lost 2 bases, and 3 bases had no gene match. The CDR3 spells CASSLQGADYEQYF. CDR3 bases: TGTGCCAGCAGCTTACAGGGGGCGGACTACGAGCAGTACTTC.

CDR3 protein: CASSGTGEVGQPQHF. The CDR3 DNA follows: TGTGCCAGCAGCGGTACAGGGGAGGTAGGTCAGCCCCAGCATTTT. The chain carries TRBV5-6 and TRBJ1-5, with 7 bases matching TRBD1. The V and J ends lost 4 bases and 6 bases, in that order; junction bases with no gene match: 10. The CDR3 consists of 15 residues. Germline loops: CDR1 SGHDT, CDR2 YYEEEE.

The table lists this clonotype with a count of one. J is TRBJ1-6 and V is TRBV21-1; the table's D call, TRBD1, was not checked against the DNA. TRBV21-1 constitutes a pseudogene. The CDR3 is 15 amino acids. CDR3 amino acids: CASVLGQADNSPLHF. CDR3 bases: TGTGCCAGCGTCTTGGGACAGGCGGATAATTCACCCCTCCACTTT.

The genes are TRBV28 and TRBJ2-7; TRBD2 agrees at 7 bases. The CDR3 runs to 17 residues. V gave up 5 bases and J gave up 4 bases; unmatched junction bases: 17. Germline CDR1 MDHEN, CDR2 SYDVKM. CDR3 protein: CASSPYGAGGSPYEQYF. CDR3 sequence (DNA): TGTGCCAGCAGTCCCTACGGCGCCGGGGGGTCCCCTTACGAGCAGTACTTC.

A few counts support this clonotype. The chain has TRBV12-3 or TRBV12-4 and TRBJ2-7; D may be TRBD1 or TRBD2 (5 bases each). V shed 4 bases and J shed 1 base, with 8 bases lying between them. The CDR3 spans 13 residues. In DNA, the CDR3 is TGTGCCAGCAGTTCGAGGGGATCCTACGAGCAGTACTTC. Amino acid sequence: CASSSRGSYEQYF.

The chain joins TRBV20-1 to TRBJ2-3; 7 bases are a match to TRBD2. CDR1 and CDR2 from the germline V gene are DFQATT and SNEGSKA (reference sequence). CDR3 size: 13 residues. Unmatched junction bases numbered 8, after V lost 5 bases and J lost 6 bases. CDR3 region: CSAGGVMGDTQYF. In nucleotides, the CDR3 is TGCAGTGCTGGGGGGGTGATGGGGGATACGCAGTATTTT.

CDR3 DNA: TGTGCCAGCAGCGTAGAATACAGGGACACTGAAGCTTTCTTT. Translated, it gives CASSVEYRDTEAFF. The rearrangement uses TRBV9 and TRBJ1-1, with D maybe TRBD1 (6 bases). Deletions cut 0 bases from V and 3 bases from J, with 9 bases between. The CDR3 consists of 14 residues. The germline V gene has CDR1 SGDLS and CDR2 YYNGEE.

V is TRBV5-1 and J is TRBJ1-2; no clear D gene. Looked up from germline, CDR1 is SGHRS and CDR2 is YFSETQ. The CDR3 contains 14 residues. V gave up 2 bases and J gave up 8 bases, with 16 bases separating them. CDR3 nucleotides: TGCGCCAGCAGCTTAGAGACCGAGATCAGAGGCTACACCTTC. It codes for CASSLETEIRGYTF.

This clonotype appeared a few times. Sequence at one end of the junction differs from germline and may be a read error. The CDR3 nucleotides are TGTGCCAGCAGTCCCAGGACGGGAACTGAAGCTTTCTTT. As protein: CASSPRTGTEAFF. The chain employs TRBV5-1 and TRBJ1-1, with no clear D. The germline V gene encodes CDR1 SGHRS and CDR2 YFSETQ. The CDR3 runs 13 residues.

This sequence joins TRBV29-1 and TRBJ2-7; D is undetermined. Trimming left V 3 bases short and J 0 bases short, with 12 bases between. There are 14 residues in the CDR3. Germline values: CDR1 SQVTM, CDR2 ANQGSEA. CDR3 amino acids: CSVDFGRNSYEQYF. The CDR3 DNA reads as TGCAGCGTTGATTTTGGACGGAACTCCTACGAGCAGTACTTC.